What follows are 12 T cell receptor beta chains derived from one specimen sequenced in a study of CD8+CD57+ T cells in acquired aplastic anemia. Genomic DNA constituted the template upon which TCR beta VDJ and CDR3 profiling was performed. MiXCR, applied by TCRdb to the reads, yields one record per CDR3 protein. This table has around 500,000 distinct CDR3 sequences, about a third appearing once. Sequenced patients had shown CD8+CD57+ cell expansion by flow cytometry. The specimen sequenced was sorted CD4+, CD8+, or CD8+CD57+ T cells (not recorded which) from PBMCs. The receptors stem from a human donor with aplastic anemia.

The CDR3 loop reads CSVEGASGGRSTDTQYF. In DNA form, the CDR3 reads TGCAGCGTTGAAGGGGCTAGCGGGGGCCGTAGCACAGATACGCAGTATTTT. V and J are TRBV29-1 and TRBJ2-3; 10 nucleotides line up with TRBD2. There are 17 residues in the CDR3. V gave up 1 base and J gave up 0 bases; unmatched junction bases: 7. Germline CDR1 is SQVTM and CDR2 is ANQGSEA.

This clonotype was seen more than once but under ten times. This chain uses TRBV25-1 with TRBJ1-5; D may be TRBD1 (5 bases). Germline V lookup: CDR1 MGHDK, CDR2 SYGVNS. CDR3 length: 18 residues. V lost 1 base and J lost 1, with 17 bases in between. The CDR3 coding sequence is TGTGCCAGCAGTGAATTTAGGTGGGGGACCGAAAGCAATCAGCCCCAGCATTTT. The encoded protein is CASSEFRWGTESNQPQHF.

J is TRBJ2-5 and V is TRBV6-5, with 9 bases matching TRBD2. The CDR3 runs to 15 residues. Germline CDR1 is MNHEY and CDR2 is SVGAGI. After removal of 3 bases from V and 4 bases from J, the junction contained 6 bases not matched to a gene. Here the CDR3 reads CASSYLGTSPETQYF. CDR3 bases: TGTGCCAGCAGTTATCTCGGGACTAGCCCAGAGACCCAGTACTTC.

A few counts support this clonotype. The J gene is TRBJ2-7, the V gene TRBV6-2 or TRBV6-3; no definite D call. The germline CDR1 and CDR2 sequences are MNHEY and SVGEGT. The V end was cut by 2 bases, the J end by 4 bases, with 9 bases between. The CDR3 has 13 amino acids. CDR3 bases: TGTGCCAGCAGTTACCTTCAAGATTACGAGCAGTACTTC. Translated: CASSYLQDYEQYF.

This clonotype has just a few counts. The genes are TRBV7-2 and TRBJ2-5; D is possibly TRBD2 (5 bases). The J call may be wrong; the DNA end is better matched by TRBJ2-1. CDR1 and CDR2 from the germline V gene are SGHTA and FQGNSA. CDR3 length equals 13 residues. CDR3 protein: CASRTHTSHEQFF. The DNA of the CDR3 is TGTGCCAGCAGAACACATACTAGTCATGAGCAGTTCTTC.

The chain links TRBV10-3 to TRBJ1-1, with unresolved D. The ends were cut back, 3 bases at V and 1 base at J, with 15 bases in the middle. This CDR3 has 16 residues. Per the germline V gene, CDR1 is ENHRY and CDR2 is SYGVKD. The CDR3 here is CAISDHTGLGNTEAFF. The DNA for the CDR3 is TGTGCCATCAGTGACCACACGGGCTTAGGGAACACTGAAGCTTTCTTT.

This clonotype was detected ten times or more. The V gene is TRBV20-1, the J gene TRBJ1-2, with 7 bases fitting TRBD1. The CDR3 is 13 residues long. The junction had 8 bases not matched to a gene; V was cut back by 5 bases and J by 5 bases. In germline, CDR1 is DFQATT, CDR2 SNEGSKA (reference sequence). The CDR3 loop is CSALPGQSYGYTF. The CDR3 bases are TGCAGTGCTTTACCGGGACAGTCATATGGCTACACCTTC.

In this sample, this clonotype turned up many times. The V call is TRBV19, the J call TRBJ1-6; TRBD1 is a possible D gene (5 bases). The V gene lost 3 bases and the J gene lost 7 bases, with 25 bases spanning the gap. CDR1 and CDR2 (germline): LNHDA, SQIVND (reference sequence). This CDR3 spans 19 amino acids. The CDR3: CASSIQVAGHNRMNSPLHF. The CDR3 DNA reads TGTGCCAGTAGTATTCAAGTTGCAGGACACAACAGAATGAATTCACCCCTCCACTTT.

This chain connects TRBV3-1 to TRBJ1-2; D call uncertain. V was cut by 2 bases and J by 3 bases, with 10 bases left in between. From germline, CDR1 is LGHDT and CDR2 YNNKEL (reference sequence). There are 14 residues in the CDR3. CDR3 amino acids: CASSQYAPYYGYTF. The CDR3 DNA reads as TGTGCCAGCAGCCAATATGCTCCCTACTATGGCTACACCTTC.

The chain combines TRBV6-5 with TRBJ1-3; D unresolved. CDR3 length: 15 residues. The V and J ends lost 2 bases and 1 base respectively, with 9 bases between them. CDR1 and CDR2 from the germline V gene are MNHEY and SVGAGI. CDR3 region: CASSYTVSSGNTIYF. The CDR3 DNA is TGTGCCAGCAGTTACACAGTCAGTTCTGGAAACACCATATATTTT.

This clonotype was observed at least ten times. The chain couples TRBV29-1 to TRBJ1-1; D is undetermined. The CDR3 totals 10 residues. Trimming cost V 7 bases and J 8 bases, with 11 bases left between them. Germline-derived CDR1 and CDR2 are SQVTM and ANQGSEA. The CDR3 DNA reads TGCAGCGGGGATAATAGAGAAGCTTTCTTT. Its protein is CSGDNREAFF. Full variable domain (missing parts from reference TRBV29-1 and TRBJ1-1): SAVISQKPSRDICQRGTSLTIQCQVDSQVTMMFWYRQQPGQSLTLIATANQGSEATYESGFVIDKFPISRPNLTFSTLTVSNMSPEDSSIYLCSGDNREAFFGQGTRLTVV.

Here the CDR3 reads CASSAQGPPYEQYF. CDR3 nucleotides: TGTGCCAGCAGCGCCCAGGGACCGCCCTACGAGCAGTACTTC. The chain couples TRBV9 to TRBJ2-7; D could derive from TRBD1 or TRBD2 (5 bases each). Germline assignment: CDR1 SGDLS and CDR2 YYNGEE. V lost 3 bases, J lost 2 bases, and 12 bases lay in between. The length of the CDR3 is 14 residues.